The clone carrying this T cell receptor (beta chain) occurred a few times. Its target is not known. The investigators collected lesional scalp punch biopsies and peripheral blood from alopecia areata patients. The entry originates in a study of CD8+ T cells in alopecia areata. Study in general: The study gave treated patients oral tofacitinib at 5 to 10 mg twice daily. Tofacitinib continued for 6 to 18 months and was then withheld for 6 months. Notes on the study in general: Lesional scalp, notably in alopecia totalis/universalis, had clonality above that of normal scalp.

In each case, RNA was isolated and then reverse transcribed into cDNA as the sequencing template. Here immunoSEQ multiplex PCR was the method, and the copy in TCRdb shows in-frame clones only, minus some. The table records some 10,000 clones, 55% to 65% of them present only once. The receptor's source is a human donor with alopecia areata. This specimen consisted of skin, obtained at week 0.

This chain's CDR3 is CASSPRFRQETQYF. CDR3 DNA: TGTGCCAGCAGCCCAAGGTTCCGCCAAGAGACCCAGTACTTC. This chain links TRBV6-5 with TRBJ2-5; D ambiguous. The CDR3 contains 14 residues. Trimming left V 6 bases short and J 1 base short, with 12 bases between. Germline lookup yields CDR1 MNHEY and CDR2 SVGAGI.